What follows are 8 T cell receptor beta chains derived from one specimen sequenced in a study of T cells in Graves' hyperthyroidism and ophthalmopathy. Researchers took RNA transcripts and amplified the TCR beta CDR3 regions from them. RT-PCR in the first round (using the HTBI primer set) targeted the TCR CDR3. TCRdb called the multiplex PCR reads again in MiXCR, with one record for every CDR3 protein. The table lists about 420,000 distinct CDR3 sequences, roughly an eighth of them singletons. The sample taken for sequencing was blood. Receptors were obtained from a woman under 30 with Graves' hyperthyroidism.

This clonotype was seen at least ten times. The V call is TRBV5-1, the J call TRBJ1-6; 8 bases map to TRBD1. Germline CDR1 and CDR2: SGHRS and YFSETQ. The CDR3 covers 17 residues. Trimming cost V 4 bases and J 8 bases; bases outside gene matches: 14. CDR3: CASSRGTGALADSPLHF. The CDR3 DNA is TGCGCCAGCAGCCGTGGGACAGGCGCCCTAGCAGATTCACCCCTCCACTTT. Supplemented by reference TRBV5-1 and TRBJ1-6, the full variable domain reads KAGVTQTPRYLIKTRGQQVTLSCSPISGHRSVSWYQQTPGQGLQFLFEYFSETQRNKGNFPGRFSGRQFSNSRSEMNVSTLELGDSALYLCASSRGTGALADSPLHFGNGTRLTVT.

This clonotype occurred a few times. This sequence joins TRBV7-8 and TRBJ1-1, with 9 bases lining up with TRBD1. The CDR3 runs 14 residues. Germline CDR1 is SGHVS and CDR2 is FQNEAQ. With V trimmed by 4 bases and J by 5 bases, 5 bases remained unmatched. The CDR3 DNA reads TGTGCCAGCAGCTCTGGACAGGGGAGTACTGAAGCTTTCTTT. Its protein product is CASSSGQGSTEAFF.

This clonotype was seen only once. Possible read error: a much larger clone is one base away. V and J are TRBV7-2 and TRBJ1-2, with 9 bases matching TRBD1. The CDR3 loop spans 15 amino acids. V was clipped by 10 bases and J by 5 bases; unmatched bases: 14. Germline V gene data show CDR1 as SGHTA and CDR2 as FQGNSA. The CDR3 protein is CANSELGQGIYGYTF. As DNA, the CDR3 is TGTGCCAACAGTGAGCTTGGACAGGGGATTTATGGCTACACCTTC.

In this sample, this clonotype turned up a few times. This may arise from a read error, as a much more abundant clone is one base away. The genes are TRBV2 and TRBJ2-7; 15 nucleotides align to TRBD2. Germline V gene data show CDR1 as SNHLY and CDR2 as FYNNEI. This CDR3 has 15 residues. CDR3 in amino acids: CVSRTSGRAAYEQYF. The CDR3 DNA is TGTGTCAGCAGGACTAGCGGGAGGGCCGCCTACGAGCAGTACTTC.

The CDR3 sequence is CSARGGRAYNSPLHF. CDR3 sequence (DNA): TGCAGTGCTAGAGGGGGCAGGGCCTATAATTCACCCCTCCACTTT. This chain uses TRBV20-1 with TRBJ1-6; a possible D gene is TRBD1 (5 bases). The CDR3 totals 15 residues. The ends were cut back, 1 base at V and 2 bases at J, with 9 bases in the middle. The V gene's germline CDR1 is DFQATT and CDR2 SNEGSKA (reference sequence).

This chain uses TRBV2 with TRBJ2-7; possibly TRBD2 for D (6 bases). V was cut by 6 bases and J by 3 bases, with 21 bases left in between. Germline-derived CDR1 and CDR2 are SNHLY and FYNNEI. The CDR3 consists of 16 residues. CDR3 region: CASSPPGTHSFYEQYF. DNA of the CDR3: TGTGCCAGCAGCCCCCCCGGGACTCATAGTTTCTACGAGCAGTACTTC.

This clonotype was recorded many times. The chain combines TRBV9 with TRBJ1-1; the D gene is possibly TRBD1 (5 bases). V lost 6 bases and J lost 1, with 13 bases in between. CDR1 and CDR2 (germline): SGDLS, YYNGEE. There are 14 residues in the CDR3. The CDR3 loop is CASNRLTGNTEAFF. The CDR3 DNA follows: TGTGCCAGCAATCGATTAACAGGGAACACTGAAGCTTTCTTT.

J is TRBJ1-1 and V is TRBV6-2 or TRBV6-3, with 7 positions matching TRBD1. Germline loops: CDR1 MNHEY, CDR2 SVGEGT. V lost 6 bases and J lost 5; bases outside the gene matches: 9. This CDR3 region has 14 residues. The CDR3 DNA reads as TGTGCCAGCAGGACGACAGGGCTCGGTACTGAAGCTTTCTTT. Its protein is CASRTTGLGTEAFF.